This TCR beta chain was documented in a study of shared clonotypes between healthy human individuals (dated by TCRdb to 2020 to 2022). For the study in its entirety: The cohort comprised a couple of women and a few men aged 18 to 49 years. To estimate repertoire size and how much clonotypes are shared between individuals, the study performed deep sequencing of blood TCR repertoires from roughly five healthy adults. Leukapheresis yielded between about 0.9 and 10 billion PBMCs per donor. To increase sequencing depth and limit assay-specific biases, different laboratories used diverse techniques to prepare libraries and sequence TCR repertoires. Per donor, three plates each were used for CD4 naive and CD4 memory, two for CD8 naive, and one for CD8 memory.

Healthy HIV-negative adults with no recently reported acute infections or vaccinations were included as donors. Every donor was a Caucasian adult living in Nashville, Tennessee, USA. Magnetic negative selection was used to enrich CD4+ T cells, after which naive cells were positively selected on CD45RA and the negative fraction became the memory subset. Blood was collected by leukapheresis, and PBMCs were isolated by Ficoll-Histopaque density gradient centrifugation and then cryopreserved in liquid nitrogen vapor phase. Analytical flow cytometry was used to check the purity and quantity of every magnetically sorted T cell population. Genomic DNA was isolated from every sorted fraction and measured by UV absorbance on a Nanodrop 2000c. Using the deep immunoSEQ assay, TCR CDR3 regions were amplified from genomic DNA by multiplex PCR. For each cell subset, the extracted genomic DNA was distributed evenly across all wells of several immunoSEQ 96-well plates, and each plate served as one replicate. For sorted subsets, each replicate PCR was loaded with roughly 200 ng genomic DNA, equivalent to about 30,000 T cell genomes. Purified libraries were quantified with a Qubit 3.0 fluorometer, sized on a Bioanalyzer 2100, and re-quantified with the KAPA Library Quantification kit. Every immunoSEQ 96-well plate was sequenced on a dedicated single-read 150-cycle Illumina NextSeq 550 flow cell. The paper's data handling went like this. Because the immunoSEQ output held only junctional sequences and lacked quality scores, the filtering could not match the filtering applied to full-length reads. Sequences were annotated with PyIR, a Python wrapper for IgBLAST v1.9, using IMGT germline references to assign V/J genes and CDR3. Any read was removed if the V/J assignment was weak (E-value above 1e-6), the CDR3 was missing, or the read contained stop codons, out-of-frame junctions, or ambiguous translated residues. V3J clonotypes were defined by identical inferred V gene, J gene, and CDR3 amino acid sequence. Percentage overlap between repertoires was calculated by dividing the number of shared unique clonotypes by the size of the smaller repertoire. Richness of each repertoire was evaluated using RTK rarefaction, the Chao1 estimator, and Recon v2.1 estimates of unobserved clonotypes. Generation probabilities for all TCRbeta clonotypes obtained by the gDNA method from a few donors were computed using OLGA. The clones in this table, taken by TCRdb from immuneACCESS, are in-frame only. Not every clone is retained; where verified, under half of the shortfall comes from an unresolved V gene, and the cause of the rest is unknown. Clonal size and the V and J genes are those of that table, whereas D and trimming came from the DNA. The sample has around 700,000 clones on record, around two thirds of them singletons. More than 1.5% of the sample rests with the top ten.

Results and caveats for the whole study, not just this receptor: Pairwise subsampling led to the expectation that sequencing depth would affect the degree of clonotype sharing among donors. Even with the large sequencing depth, rarefaction of the sorted-subset datasets indicated that sequencing was incomplete. Larger estimated clonotype richness was generally found for naive subsets than for memory subsets. Compared with non-shared clonotypes, the clonotypes found in all four sorted-subset donors had higher generation probabilities. The small number of donors limited the genetic and exposure-history diversity represented. When a handful of donors were compared, the shared fraction of clonotypes was approximately 5% for naive CD4, less than 4% for naive CD8, more than 2% for memory CD4, and under 0.5% for memory CD8. Sampling was restricted to blood, and TCR repertoires in tissues likely differ from the TCR repertoires found in blood.

As concerns this clone: It has no known antigen specificity. Base qualities are missing; no much larger clone stands one base away.

Sequenced input: memory CD4+ T cells sorted from blood. Explained via the paper, the cell subset or site label denotes: CD45RA-negative fraction. The receptor was derived from a woman in her thirties in good health.

For the CDR3, the sequence is CASSVPGHYEQYF. The DNA sequence follows: TGCGCCAGCAGCGTCCCAGGGCACTACGAGCAGTACTTC. The chain was built from TRBV5-1 and TRBJ2-7; tentative D gene TRBD1, with 5 bases matching. The trim is 4 bases for V and 3 bases for J, with a gap of 11 bases between the germline ends. There are 13 amino acids in the CDR3, from cysteine to phenylalanine inclusive. Only CDR3 DNA remains: 39 bases, in frame from the first base. CDR1 and CDR2, looked up from the germline V gene, are SGHRS and YFSETQ.